This T cell receptor (beta chain) stems from a study of Ad26.COV2.S vaccination and SARS-CoV-2 variants. Specified treatment: some 20 received Ad26.COV2.S at low or high dose, single or two shots; roughly five received placebo; per-sample allocation not given. The study sampled participants on day 63 after the first vaccine or placebo injection. CDR1 is GTSNPN, CDR2 SVGIG, per germline (reference sequence). V lost 1 base to trimming and J lost 3 bases, with 6 bases between them. The CDR3 extends over 13 amino acids. The repertoire was sequenced with immunoSEQ multiplex PCR; TCRdb's copy has only in-frame clones and lacks some. The sample lists approximately 400,000 clones, roughly four fifths occurring once.

The sample in question was peripheral blood, obtained in a trial of Ad26.COV2.S vaccine versus placebo. The chain is built from TRBV30 and TRBJ1-4; D uncertain. This clonotype was obtained from a person between 18 and 65 years old who received the Ad26.COV2.S COVID-19 vaccine or a placebo. CDR3 loop: CAWSEQSNEKLFF. CDR3 nucleotide sequence: TGTGCCTGGAGTGAGCAGTCTAATGAAAAACTGTTTTTT.